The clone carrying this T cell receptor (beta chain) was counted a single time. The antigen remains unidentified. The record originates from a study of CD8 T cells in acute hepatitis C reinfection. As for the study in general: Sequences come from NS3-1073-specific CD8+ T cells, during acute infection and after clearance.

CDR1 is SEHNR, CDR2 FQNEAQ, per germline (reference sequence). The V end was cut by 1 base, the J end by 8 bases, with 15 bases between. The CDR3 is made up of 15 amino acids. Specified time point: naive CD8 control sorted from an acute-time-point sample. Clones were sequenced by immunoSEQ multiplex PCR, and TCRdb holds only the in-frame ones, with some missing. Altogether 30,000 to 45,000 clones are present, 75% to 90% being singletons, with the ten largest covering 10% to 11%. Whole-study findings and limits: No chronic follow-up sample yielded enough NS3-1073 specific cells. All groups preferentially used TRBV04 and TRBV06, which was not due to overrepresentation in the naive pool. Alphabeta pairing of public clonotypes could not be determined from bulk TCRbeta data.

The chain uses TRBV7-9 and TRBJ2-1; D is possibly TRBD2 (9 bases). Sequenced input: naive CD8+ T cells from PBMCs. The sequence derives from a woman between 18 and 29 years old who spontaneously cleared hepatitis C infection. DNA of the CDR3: TGTGCCAGCAGCTTAGGCCTAGCGGGACAGGATGAGCAGTTCTTC. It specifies CASSLGLAGQDEQFF.